The present T cell receptor (beta chain) was sequenced within a study of cytomegalovirus exposure and HLA in healthy donors. Trimming removed 4 bases at V and 2 bases at J, with 15 bases between. The CDR3 is 15 residues long. Germline V gives CDR1 SEHNR, CDR2 FQNEAQ (reference sequence). 60 Vbeta and 13 Jbeta primers were used in PCR. The data were produced by immunoSEQ multiplex PCR, yet TCRdb's version contains in-frame clones alone and is incomplete. The repertoire shows 49,000 or so clones; the top ten hold around 26%. The sequenced sample consisted of PBMCs. The chain has TRBV7-9 and TRBJ2-7; possibly TRBD1 for D (7 bases). The TCR originated in a man between 35 and 55 years old in good health and CMV-seropositive. The CDR3 region is CASSSIAGQTYEQYF. The CDR3 coding sequence is TGTGCCAGCAGCTCCATTGCGGGACAGACCTACGAGCAGTACTTC. The whole variable domain, remainder taken from reference TRBV7-9 and TRBJ2-7, is DTGVSQNPRHKITKRGQNVTFRCDPISEHNRLYWYRQTLGQGPEFLTYFQNEAQLEKSRLLSDRFSAERPKGSFSTLEIQRTEQGDSAMYLCASSSIAGQTYEQYFGPGTRLTVT.